This entry is about one TCR beta chain. No antigen is known for it. Treatment given: approximately nine-day PBMC culture with coronavirus spike peptide pools or control peptides (ViraFEST assay). The Oncomine TCR Beta short-read assay sequenced DNA from cultured CD4+ T cells. TCRdb re-called the PCR reads through MiXCR, storing one row per CDR3 protein. There are 8,000 to 10,000 distinct CDR3 sequences in the sample; around 49% occur only once, and about a fifth lies in the top ten. This record comes from a study of vaccination and CD4 T cells after COVID-19. Specimen: CD4+ T cells from blood, cultured in vitro. The TCR originated in a human donor who had recovered from COVID-19.

The CDR3 bases are TGTGCCAGCAGTGAAAACAGGGGAATGAACACTGAAGCTTTCTTT. It translates to CASSENRGMNTEAFF. The chain links TRBV2 to TRBJ1-1; 7 nucleotides agree with TRBD1. V lost 2 bases to trimming and J lost 0 bases; unmatched junction nucleotides: 3. The length of the CDR3 is 15 residues. Per germline, CDR1 SNHLY and CDR2 FYNNEI.